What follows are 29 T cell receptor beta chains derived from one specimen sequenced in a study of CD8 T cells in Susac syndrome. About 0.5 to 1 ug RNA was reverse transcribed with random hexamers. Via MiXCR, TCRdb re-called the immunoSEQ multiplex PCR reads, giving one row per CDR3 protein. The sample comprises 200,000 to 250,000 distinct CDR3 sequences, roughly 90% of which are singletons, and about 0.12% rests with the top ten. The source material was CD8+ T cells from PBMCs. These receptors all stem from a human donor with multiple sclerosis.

The CDR3, as DNA: TGTGCCAGCAGCTTGGATCAGGGGCCGGTCACTGAAGCTTTCTTT. Its translation: CASSLDQGPVTEAFF. The V and J genes are TRBV5-6 and TRBJ1-1, with a possible D match to TRBD1 (6 bases). Trimming left V 0 bases short and J 4 bases short, with 13 bases between. The CDR3 has 15 amino acids. Germline V gene sequence: CDR1 SGHDT, CDR2 YYEEEE. Complete variable domain (other parts from reference TRBV5-6 and TRBJ1-1): DAGVTQSPTHLIKTRGQQVTLRCSPKSGHDTVSWYQQALGQGPQFIFQYYEEEERQRGNFPDRFSGHQFPNYSSELNVNALLLGDSALYLCASSLDQGPVTEAFFGQGTRLTVV.

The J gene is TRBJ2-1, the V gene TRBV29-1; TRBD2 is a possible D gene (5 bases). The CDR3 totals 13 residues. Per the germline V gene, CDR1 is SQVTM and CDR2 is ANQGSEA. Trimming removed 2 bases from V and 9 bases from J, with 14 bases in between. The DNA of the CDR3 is TGCAGCGTTGAATGGGGTCCCCGGGGTGAGCAGTTCTTC. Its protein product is CSVEWGPRGEQFF.

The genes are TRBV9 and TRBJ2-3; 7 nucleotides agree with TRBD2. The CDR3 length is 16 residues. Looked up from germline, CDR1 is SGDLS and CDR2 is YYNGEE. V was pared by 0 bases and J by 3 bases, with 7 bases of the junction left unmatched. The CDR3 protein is CASSVEGGGGTDTQYF. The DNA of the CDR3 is TGTGCCAGCAGCGTAGAGGGCGGGGGTGGGACAGATACGCAGTATTTT.

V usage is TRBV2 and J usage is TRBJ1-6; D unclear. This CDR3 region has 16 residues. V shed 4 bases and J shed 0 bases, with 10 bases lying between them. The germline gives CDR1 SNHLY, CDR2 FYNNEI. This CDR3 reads CASSASASSYNSPLHF. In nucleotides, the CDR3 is TGTGCCAGCAGTGCGTCAGCGAGCTCCTATAATTCACCCCTCCACTTT.

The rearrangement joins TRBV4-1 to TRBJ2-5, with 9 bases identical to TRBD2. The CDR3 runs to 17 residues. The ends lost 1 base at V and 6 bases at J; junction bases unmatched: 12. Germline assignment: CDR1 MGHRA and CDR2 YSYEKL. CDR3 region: CASSQAGGGAGYQTQYF. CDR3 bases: TGCGCCAGCAGCCAAGCAGGCGGGGGGGCTGGTTACCAGACCCAGTACTTC.

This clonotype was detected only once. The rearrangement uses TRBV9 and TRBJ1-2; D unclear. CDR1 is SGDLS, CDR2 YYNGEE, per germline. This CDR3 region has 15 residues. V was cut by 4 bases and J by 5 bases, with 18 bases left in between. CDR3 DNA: TGTGCCAGCAGCTCCCTTAGCGGGAGTCCTTATGGCTACACCTTC. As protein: CASSSLSGSPYGYTF.

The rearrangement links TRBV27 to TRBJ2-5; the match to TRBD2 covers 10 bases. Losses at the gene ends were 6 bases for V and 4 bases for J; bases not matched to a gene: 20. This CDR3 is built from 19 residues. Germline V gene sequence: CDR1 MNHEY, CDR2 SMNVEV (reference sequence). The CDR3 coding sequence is TGTGCCAGCAGCCCCATAGGGGGGGGATTGGGACTAGCGATAGAGACCCAGTACTTC. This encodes CASSPIGGGLGLAIETQYF.

CDR3 in amino acids: CASSAETGTGNTIYF. The CDR3 nucleotides are TGTGCCAGCAGCGCCGAGACAGGGACTGGAAACACCATATATTTT. The chain is built from TRBV9 and TRBJ1-3, with 7 bases aligning to TRBD1. V trimming: 3 bases; J trimming: 2 bases; junction bases outside the gene matches: 5. The V gene's germline CDR1 is SGDLS and CDR2 YYNGEE. The CDR3 contains 15 residues.

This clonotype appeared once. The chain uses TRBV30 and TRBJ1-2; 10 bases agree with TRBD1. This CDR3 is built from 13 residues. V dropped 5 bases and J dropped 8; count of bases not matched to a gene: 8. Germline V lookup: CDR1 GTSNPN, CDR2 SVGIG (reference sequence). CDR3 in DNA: TGTGCCTGGCGCGGCGGGACAGGGGACGGCTACACCTTC. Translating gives CAWRGGTGDGYTF. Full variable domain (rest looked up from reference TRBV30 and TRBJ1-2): SQTIHQWPATLVQPVGSPLSLECTVEGTSNPNLYWYRQAAGRGLQLLFYSVGIGQISSEVPQNLSASRPQDRQFILSSKKLLLSDSGFYLCAWRGGTGDGYTFGSGTRLTVV.

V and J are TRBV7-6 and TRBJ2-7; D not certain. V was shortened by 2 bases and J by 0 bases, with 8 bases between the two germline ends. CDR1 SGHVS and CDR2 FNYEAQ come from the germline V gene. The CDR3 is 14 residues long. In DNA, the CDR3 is TGTGCCAGCAGCTTACTAGGGAACTCCTACGAGCAGTACTTC. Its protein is CASSLLGNSYEQYF. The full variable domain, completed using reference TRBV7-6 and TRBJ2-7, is GAGVSQSPRYKVTKRGQDVALRCDPISGHVSLYWYRQALGQGPEFLTYFNYEAQQDKSGLPNDRFSAERPEGSISTLTIQRTEQRDSAMYRCASSLLGNSYEQYFGPGTRLTVT.

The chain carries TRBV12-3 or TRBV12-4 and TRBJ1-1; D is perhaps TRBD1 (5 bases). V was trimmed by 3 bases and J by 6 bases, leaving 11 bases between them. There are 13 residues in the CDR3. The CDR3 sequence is CASSFVGAAEAFF. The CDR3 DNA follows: TGTGCCAGCAGTTTCGTTGGGGCCGCTGAAGCTTTCTTT.

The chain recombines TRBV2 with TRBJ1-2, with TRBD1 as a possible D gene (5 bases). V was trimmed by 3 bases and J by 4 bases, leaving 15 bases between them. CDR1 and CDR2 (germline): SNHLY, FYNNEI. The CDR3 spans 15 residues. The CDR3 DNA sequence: TGTGCCAGCAGTGACCGCCCAGGGTACATCTATGGCTACACCTTC. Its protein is CASSDRPGYIYGYTF. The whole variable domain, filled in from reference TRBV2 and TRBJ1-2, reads EPEVTQTPSHQVTQMGQEVILRCVPISNHLYFYWYRQILGQKVEFLVSFYNNEISEKSEIFDDQFSVERPDGSNFTLKIRSTKLEDSAMYFCASSDRPGYIYGYTFGSGTRLTVV.

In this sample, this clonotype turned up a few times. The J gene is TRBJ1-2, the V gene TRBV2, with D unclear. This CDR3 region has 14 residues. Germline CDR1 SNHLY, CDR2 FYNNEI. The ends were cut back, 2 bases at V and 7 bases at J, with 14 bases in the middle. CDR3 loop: CASSESAGNRGYTF. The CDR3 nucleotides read TGTGCCAGCAGTGAATCGGCCGGGAATCGTGGCTACACCTTC.

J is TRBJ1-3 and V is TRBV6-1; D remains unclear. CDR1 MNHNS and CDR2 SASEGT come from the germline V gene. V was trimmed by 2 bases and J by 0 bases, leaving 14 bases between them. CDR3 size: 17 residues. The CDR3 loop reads CASSESSLRDSGNTIYF. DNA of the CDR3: TGTGCCAGCAGTGAAAGTAGTTTGCGGGACTCTGGAAACACCATATATTTT.

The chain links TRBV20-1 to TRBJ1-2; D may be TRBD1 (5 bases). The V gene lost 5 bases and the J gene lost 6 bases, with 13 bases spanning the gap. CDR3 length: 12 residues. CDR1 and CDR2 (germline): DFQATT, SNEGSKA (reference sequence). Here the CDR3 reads CSAYRTADGYTF. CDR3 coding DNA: TGCAGTGCTTACAGGACGGCAGATGGCTACACCTTC.

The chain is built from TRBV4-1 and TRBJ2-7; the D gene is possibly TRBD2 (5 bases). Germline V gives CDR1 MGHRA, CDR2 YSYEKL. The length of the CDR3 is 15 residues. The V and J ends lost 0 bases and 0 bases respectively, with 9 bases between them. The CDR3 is CASSQEAGPSYEQYF. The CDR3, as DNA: TGCGCCAGCAGCCAAGAGGCGGGCCCCTCCTACGAGCAGTACTTC.

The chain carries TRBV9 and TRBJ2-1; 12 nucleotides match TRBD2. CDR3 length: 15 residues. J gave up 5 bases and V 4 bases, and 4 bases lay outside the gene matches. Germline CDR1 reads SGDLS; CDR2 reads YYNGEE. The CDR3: CASSLRLAGDNEQFF. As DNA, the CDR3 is TGTGCCAGCAGCTTGAGACTAGCGGGGGACAATGAGCAGTTCTTC.

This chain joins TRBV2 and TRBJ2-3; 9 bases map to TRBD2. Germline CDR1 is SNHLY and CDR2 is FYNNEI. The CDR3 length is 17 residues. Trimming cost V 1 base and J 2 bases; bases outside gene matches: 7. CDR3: CASSEEMAGGPTDTQYF. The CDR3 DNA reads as TGTGCCAGCAGTGAAGAAATGGCGGGGGGGCCCACAGATACGCAGTATTTT.

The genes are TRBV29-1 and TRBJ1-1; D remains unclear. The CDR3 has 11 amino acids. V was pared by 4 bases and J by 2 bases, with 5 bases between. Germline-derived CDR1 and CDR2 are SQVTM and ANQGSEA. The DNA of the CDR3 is TGCAGCGTTGTCGGAAACACTGAAGCTTTCTTT. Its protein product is CSVVGNTEAFF.

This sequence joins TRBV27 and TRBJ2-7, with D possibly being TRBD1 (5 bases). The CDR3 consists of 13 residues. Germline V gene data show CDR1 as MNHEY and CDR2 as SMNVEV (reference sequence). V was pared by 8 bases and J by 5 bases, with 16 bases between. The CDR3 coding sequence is TGTGCCAGCGGGGCCCCAGACCCCCACGAGCAGTACTTC. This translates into CASGAPDPHEQYF.

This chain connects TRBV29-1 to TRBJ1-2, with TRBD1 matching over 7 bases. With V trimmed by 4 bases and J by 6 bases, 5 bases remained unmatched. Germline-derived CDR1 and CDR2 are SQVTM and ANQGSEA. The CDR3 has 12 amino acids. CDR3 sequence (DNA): TGCAGCGTTGGGAGCAGGGGGGATGGCTACACCTTC. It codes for CSVGSRGDGYTF.

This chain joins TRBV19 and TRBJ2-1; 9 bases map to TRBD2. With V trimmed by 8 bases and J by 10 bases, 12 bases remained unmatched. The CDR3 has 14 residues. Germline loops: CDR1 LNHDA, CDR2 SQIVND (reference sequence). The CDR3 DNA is TGTGCCAGTGGTCGGCGGGAGGGTTACTTCGAGCAGTTCTTC. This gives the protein CASGRREGYFEQFF.

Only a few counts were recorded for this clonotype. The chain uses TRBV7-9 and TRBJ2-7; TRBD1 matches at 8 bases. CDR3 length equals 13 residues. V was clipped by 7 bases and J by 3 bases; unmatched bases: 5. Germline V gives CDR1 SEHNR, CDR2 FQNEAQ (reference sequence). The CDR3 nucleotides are TGTGCCAGCACCCGACAGGGGCGCTACGAGCAGTACTTC. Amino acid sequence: CASTRQGRYEQYF.

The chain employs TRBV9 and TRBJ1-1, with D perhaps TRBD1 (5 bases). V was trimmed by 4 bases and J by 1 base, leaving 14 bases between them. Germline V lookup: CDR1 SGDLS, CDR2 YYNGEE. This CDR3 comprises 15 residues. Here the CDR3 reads CASSPGGGANTEAFF. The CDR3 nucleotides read TGTGCCAGCAGCCCCGGAGGTGGGGCGAACACTGAAGCTTTCTTT. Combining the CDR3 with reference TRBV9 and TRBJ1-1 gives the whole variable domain DSGVTQTPKHLITATGQRVTLRCSPRSGDLSVYWYQQSLDQGLQFLIQYYNGEERAKGNILERFSAQQFPDLHSELNLSSLELGDSALYFCASSPGGGANTEAFFGQGTRLTVV.

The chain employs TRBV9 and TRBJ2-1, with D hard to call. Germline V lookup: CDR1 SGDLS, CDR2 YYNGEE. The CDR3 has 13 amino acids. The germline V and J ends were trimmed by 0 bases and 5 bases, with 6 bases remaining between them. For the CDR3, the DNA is TGTGCCAGCAGCGTAGGAACTAACAATGAGCAGTTCTTC. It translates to CASSVGTNNEQFF.

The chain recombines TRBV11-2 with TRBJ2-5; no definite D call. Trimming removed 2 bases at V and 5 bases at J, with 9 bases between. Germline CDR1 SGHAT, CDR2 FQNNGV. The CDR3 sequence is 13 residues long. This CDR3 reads CASSLTEGETQYF. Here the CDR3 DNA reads TGTGCCAGCAGCTTAACAGAAGGGGAGACCCAGTACTTC.

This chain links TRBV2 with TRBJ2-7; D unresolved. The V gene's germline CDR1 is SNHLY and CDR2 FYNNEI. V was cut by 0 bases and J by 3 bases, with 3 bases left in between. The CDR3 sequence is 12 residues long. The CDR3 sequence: CASSEARYEQYF. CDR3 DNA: TGTGCCAGCAGTGAAGCGCGCTACGAGCAGTACTTC.

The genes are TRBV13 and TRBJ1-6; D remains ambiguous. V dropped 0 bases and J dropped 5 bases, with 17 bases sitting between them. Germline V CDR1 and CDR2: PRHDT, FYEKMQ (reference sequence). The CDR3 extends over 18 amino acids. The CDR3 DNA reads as TGTGCCAGCAGCTTAGGCGGCACCGTTGAAGGAAATAATTCACCCCTCCACTTT. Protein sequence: CASSLGGTVEGNNSPLHF.

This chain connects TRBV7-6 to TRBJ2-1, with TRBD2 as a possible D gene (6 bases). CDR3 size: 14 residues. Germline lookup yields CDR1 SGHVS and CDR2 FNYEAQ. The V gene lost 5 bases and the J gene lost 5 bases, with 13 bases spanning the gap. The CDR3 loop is CASSPGGRDNEQFF. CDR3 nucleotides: TGTGCCAGCAGCCCCGGGGGAAGAGACAATGAGCAGTTCTTC.